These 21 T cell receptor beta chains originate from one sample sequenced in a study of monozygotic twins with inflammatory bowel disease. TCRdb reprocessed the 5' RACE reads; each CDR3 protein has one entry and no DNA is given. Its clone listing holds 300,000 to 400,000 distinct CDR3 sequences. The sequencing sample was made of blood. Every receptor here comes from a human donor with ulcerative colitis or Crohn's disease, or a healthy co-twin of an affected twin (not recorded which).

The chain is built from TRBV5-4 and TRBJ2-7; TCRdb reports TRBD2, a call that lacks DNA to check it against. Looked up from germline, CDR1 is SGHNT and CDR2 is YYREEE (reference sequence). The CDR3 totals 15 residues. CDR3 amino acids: CASSLGLAGSNEQYF.

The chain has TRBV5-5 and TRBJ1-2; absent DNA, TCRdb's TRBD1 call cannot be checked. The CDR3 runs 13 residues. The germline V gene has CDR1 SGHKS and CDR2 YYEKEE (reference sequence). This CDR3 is CASSDWGSDGYTF.

The chain's CDR3 is CAISEWRTNTGELFF. This chain joins TRBV10-3 and TRBJ2-2; there is no DNA to check the TCRdb D call of TRBD1. Germline V gives CDR1 ENHRY, CDR2 SYGVKD. This CDR3 region has 15 residues.

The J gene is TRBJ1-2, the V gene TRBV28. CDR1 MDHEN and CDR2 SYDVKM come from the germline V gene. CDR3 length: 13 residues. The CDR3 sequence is CASILSGSYGYTF.

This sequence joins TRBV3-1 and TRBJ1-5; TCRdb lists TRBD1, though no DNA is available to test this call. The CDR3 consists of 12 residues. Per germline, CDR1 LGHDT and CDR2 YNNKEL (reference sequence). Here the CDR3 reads CASSQADRPQHF.

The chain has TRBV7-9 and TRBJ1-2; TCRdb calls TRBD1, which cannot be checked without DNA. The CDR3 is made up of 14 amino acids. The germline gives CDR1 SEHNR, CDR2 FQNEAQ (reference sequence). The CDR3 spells CASSLAGGIWGYTF.

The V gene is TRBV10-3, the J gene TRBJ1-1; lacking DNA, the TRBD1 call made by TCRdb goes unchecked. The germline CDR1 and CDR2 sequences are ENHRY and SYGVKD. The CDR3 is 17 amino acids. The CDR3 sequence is CAISMRQGFKMNTEAFF.

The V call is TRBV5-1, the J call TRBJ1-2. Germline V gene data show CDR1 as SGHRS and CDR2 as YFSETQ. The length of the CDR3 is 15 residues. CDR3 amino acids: CASSLVLGLSGGYTF.

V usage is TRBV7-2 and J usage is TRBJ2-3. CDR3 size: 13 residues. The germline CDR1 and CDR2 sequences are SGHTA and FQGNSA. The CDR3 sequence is CASSLSALNTQYF. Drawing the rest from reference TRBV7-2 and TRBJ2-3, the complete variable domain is GAGVSQSPSNKVTEKGKDVELRCDPISGHTALYWYRQSLGQGLEFLIYFQGNSAPDKSGLPSDRFSAERTGGSVSTLTIQRTQQEDSAVYLCASSLSALNTQYFGPGTRLTVL.

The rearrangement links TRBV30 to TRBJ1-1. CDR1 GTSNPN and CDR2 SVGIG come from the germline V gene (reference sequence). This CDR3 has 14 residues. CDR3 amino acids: CAWSLGWGNTEAFF. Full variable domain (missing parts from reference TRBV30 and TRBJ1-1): SQTIHQWPATLVQPVGSPLSLECTVEGTSNPNLYWYRQAAGRGLQLLFYSVGIGQISSEVPQNLSASRPQDRQFILSSKKLLLSDSGFYLCAWSLGWGNTEAFFGQGTRLTVV.

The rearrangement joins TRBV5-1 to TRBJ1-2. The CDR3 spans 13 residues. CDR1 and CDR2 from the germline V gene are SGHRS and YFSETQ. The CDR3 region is CASSLGGRNGYTF.

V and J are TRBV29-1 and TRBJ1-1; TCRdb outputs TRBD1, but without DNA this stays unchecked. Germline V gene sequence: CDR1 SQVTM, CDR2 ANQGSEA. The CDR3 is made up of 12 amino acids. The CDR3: CSVVPGNTEAFF.

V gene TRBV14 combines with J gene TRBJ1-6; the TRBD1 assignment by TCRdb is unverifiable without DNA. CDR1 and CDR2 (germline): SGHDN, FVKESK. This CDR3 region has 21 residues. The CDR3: CASSPSSTGQGARFDNSPLHF.

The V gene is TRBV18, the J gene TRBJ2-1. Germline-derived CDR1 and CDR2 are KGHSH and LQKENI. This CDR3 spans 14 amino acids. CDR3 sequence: CASSPVSSYNEQFF.

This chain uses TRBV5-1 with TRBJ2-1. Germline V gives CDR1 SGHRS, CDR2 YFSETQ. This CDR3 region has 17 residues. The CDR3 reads CASSLDPAGSSYNEQFF. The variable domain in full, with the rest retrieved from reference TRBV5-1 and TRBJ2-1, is KAGVTQTPRYLIKTRGQQVTLSCSPISGHRSVSWYQQTPGQGLQFLFEYFSETQRNKGNFPGRFSGRQFSNSRSEMNVSTLELGDSALYLCASSLDPAGSSYNEQFFGPGTRLTVL.

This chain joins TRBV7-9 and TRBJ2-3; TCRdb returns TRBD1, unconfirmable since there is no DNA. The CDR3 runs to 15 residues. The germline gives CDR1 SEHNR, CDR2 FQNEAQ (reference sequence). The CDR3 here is CASSRTGTGTDTQYF.

The CDR3 sequence is CASSPGGAGNQPQHF. The V and J genes are TRBV7-8 and TRBJ1-5; the TRBD1 assignment by TCRdb is unverifiable without DNA. There are 15 residues in the CDR3. Germline loops: CDR1 SGHVS, CDR2 FQNEAQ.

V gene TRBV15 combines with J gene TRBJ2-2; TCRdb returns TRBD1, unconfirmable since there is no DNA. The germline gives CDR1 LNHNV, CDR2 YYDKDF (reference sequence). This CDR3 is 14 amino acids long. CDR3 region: CATSRDGATGELFF.

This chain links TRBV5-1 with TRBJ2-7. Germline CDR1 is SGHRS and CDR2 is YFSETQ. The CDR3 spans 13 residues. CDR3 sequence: CASSLAPESGQYF. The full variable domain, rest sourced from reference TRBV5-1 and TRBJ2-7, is KAGVTQTPRYLIKTRGQQVTLSCSPISGHRSVSWYQQTPGQGLQFLFEYFSETQRNKGNFPGRFSGRQFSNSRSEMNVSTLELGDSALYLCASSLAPESGQYFGPGTRLTVT.

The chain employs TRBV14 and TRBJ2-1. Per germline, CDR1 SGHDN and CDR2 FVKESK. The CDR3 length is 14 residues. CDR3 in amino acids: CASSQAVMNNEQFF.

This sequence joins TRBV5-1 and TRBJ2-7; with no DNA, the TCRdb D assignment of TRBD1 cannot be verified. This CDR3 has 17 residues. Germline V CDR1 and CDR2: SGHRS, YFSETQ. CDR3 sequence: CASSLARGRDTDYDQYF.